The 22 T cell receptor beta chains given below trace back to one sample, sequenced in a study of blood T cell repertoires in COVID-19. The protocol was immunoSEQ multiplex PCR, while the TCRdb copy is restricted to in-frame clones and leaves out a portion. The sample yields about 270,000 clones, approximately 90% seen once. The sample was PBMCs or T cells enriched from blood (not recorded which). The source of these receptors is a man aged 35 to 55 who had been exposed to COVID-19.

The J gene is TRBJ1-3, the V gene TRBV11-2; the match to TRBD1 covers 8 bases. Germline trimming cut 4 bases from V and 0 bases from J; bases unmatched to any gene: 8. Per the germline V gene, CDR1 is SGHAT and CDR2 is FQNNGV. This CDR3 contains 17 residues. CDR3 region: CASSSWGQESSGNTIYF. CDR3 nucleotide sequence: TGTGCCAGCAGCTCCTGGGGACAGGAGTCCTCTGGAAACACCATATATTTT.

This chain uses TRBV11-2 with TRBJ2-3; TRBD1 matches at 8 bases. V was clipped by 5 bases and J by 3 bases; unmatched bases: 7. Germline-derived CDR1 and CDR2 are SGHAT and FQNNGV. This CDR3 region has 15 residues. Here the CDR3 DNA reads TGTGCCAGCAGCCTGACAGGGGTTGGGACAGATACGCAGTATTTT. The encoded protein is CASSLTGVGTDTQYF.

CDR3 protein: CSVEAGTASGYTF. The CDR3 DNA reads as TGCAGCGTTGAAGCGGGGACAGCGAGCGGCTACACCTTC. The V gene is TRBV29-1, the J gene TRBJ1-2; 7 nucleotides agree with TRBD1. In germline, CDR1 is SQVTM, CDR2 ANQGSEA. The CDR3 has 13 residues. V was clipped by 1 base and J by 8 bases; unmatched bases: 7.

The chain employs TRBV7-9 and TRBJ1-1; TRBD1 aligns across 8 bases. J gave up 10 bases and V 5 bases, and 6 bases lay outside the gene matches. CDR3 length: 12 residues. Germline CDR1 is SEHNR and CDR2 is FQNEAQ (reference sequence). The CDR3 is CASSKTGGRAFF. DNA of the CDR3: TGTGCCAGCAGCAAAACAGGGGGGAGAGCTTTCTTT.

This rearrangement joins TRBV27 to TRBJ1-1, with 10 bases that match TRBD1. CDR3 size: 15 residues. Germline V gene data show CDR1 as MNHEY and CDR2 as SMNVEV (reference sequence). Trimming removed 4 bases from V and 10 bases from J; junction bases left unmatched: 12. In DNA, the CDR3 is TGTGCCAGCAGTTCCAACACGGACAGGGGGGGTATAGCTTTCTTT. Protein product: CASSSNTDRGGIAFF.

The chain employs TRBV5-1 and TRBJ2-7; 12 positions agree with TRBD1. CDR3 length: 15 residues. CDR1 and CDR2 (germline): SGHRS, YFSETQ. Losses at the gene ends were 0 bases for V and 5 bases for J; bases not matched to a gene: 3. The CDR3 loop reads CASSLVGTGGHEQYF. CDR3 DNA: TGCGCCAGCAGCTTGGTTGGGACAGGGGGCCACGAGCAGTACTTC.

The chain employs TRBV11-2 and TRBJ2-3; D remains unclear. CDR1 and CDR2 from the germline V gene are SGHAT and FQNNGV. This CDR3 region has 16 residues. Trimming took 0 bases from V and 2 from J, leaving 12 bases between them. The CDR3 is CASSLDLGQNTDTQYF. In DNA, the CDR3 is TGTGCCAGCAGCTTAGATCTTGGTCAGAACACAGATACGCAGTATTTT.

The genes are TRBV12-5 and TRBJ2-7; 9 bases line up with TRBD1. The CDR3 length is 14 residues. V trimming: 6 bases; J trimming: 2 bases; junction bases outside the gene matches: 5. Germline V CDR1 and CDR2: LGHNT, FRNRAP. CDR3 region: CASGSGTGTYEQYF. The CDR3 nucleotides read TGTGCTAGTGGATCCGGGACAGGGACCTACGAGCAGTACTTC.

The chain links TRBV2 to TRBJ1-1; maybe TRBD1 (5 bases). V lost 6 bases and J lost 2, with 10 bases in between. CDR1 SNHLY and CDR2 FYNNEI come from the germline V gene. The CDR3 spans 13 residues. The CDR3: CASRGRFNTEAFF. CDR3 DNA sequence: TGTGCCAGCAGGGGGCGATTCAACACTGAAGCTTTCTTT.

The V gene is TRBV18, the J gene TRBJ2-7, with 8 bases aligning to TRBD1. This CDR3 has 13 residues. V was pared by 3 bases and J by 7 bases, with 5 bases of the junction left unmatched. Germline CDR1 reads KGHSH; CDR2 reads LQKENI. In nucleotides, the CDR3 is TGTGCCAGCTCACCGGGACAGGTTCAGGAGCAGTACTTC. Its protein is CASSPGQVQEQYF.

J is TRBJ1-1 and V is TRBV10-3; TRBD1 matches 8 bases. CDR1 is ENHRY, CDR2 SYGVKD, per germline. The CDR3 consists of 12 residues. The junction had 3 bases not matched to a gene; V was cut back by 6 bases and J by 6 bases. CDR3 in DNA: TGTGCCATCAGCGGACAGGGTTCTGAAGCTTTCTTT. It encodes CAISGQGSEAFF.

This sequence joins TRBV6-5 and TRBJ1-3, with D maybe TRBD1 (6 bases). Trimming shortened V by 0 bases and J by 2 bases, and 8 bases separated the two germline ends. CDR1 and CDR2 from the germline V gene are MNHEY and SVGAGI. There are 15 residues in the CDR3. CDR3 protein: CASSYSAGAGNTIYF. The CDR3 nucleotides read TGTGCCAGCAGTTACTCGGCAGGGGCTGGAAACACCATATATTTT.

CDR3 region: CASSQEPGLGGGDTQYF. CDR3 sequence (DNA): TGCGCCAGCAGCCAAGAACCCGGACTAGGGGGGGGAGATACGCAGTATTTT. V is TRBV4-1 and J is TRBJ2-3, with D maybe TRBD2 (7 bases). V was clipped by 0 bases and J by 5 bases, with 18 bases between them. This CDR3 has 17 residues. Germline V gene data show CDR1 as MGHRA and CDR2 as YSYEKL.

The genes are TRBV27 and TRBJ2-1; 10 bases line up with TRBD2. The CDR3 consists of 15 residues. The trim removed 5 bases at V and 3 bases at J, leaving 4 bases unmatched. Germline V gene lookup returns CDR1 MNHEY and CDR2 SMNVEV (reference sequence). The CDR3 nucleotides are TGTGCCAGCAGTACTAGCGGGACCTACTACAATGAGCAGTTCTTC. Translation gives CASSTSGTYYNEQFF.

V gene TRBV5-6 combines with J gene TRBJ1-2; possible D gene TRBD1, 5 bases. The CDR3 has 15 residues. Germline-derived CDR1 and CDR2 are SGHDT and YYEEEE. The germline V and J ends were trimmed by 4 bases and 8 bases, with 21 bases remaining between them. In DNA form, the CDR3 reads TGTGCCAGCAGCCCCCCTATTCAGGGTCGAGGCGGCTACACCTTC. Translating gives CASSPPIQGRGGYTF.

The CDR3 DNA follows: TGTGCCAGCAAATTTGGGGGGAGAGACACCGGGGAGCTGTTTTTT. Its protein is CASKFGGRDTGELFF. This chain links TRBV2 with TRBJ2-2, with D possibly matching TRBD2 (6 bases). Between the trimmed V and J ends, which lost 7 bases and 3 bases, there was a span of 15 bases. Germline values: CDR1 SNHLY, CDR2 FYNNEI. The CDR3 is 15 amino acids. The whole variable domain, remainder taken from reference TRBV2 and TRBJ2-2, is EPEVTQTPSHQVTQMGQEVILRCVPISNHLYFYWYRQILGQKVEFLVSFYNNEISEKSEIFDDQFSVERPDGSNFTLKIRSTKLEDSAMYFCASKFGGRDTGELFFGEGSRLTVL.

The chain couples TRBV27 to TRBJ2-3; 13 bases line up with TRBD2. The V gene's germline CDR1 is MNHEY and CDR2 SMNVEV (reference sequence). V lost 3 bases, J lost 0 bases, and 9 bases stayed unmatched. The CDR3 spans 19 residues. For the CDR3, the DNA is TGTGCCAGCAGTTTCACGACTAGCGGGAGGCCGATTAGCACAGATACGCAGTATTTT. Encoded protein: CASSFTTSGRPISTDTQYF.

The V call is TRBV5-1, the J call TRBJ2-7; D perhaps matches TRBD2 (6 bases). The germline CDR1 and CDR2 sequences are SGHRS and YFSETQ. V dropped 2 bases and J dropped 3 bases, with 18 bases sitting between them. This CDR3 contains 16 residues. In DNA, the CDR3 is TGCGCCAGCAGCTTAAGGGTAGCGGATGACTTCTACGAGCAGTACTTC. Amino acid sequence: CASSLRVADDFYEQYF.

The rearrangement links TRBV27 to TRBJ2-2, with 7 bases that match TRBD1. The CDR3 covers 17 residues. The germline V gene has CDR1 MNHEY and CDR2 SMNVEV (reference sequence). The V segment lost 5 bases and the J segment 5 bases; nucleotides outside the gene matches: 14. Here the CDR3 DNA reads TGTGCCAGCAGTCAGGACCCCGGGACAGAAATGACCGGGGAGCTGTTTTTT. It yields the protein CASSQDPGTEMTGELFF.

CDR3: CASMMTGTVHQPQHF. The CDR3 DNA reads as TGTGCCAGTATGATGACAGGGACGGTCCATCAGCCCCAGCATTTT. The chain couples TRBV19 to TRBJ1-5; 7 nucleotides agree with TRBD1. V dropped 7 bases and J dropped 5; count of bases not matched to a gene: 11. Per germline, CDR1 LNHDA and CDR2 SQIVND (reference sequence). This CDR3 has 15 residues.

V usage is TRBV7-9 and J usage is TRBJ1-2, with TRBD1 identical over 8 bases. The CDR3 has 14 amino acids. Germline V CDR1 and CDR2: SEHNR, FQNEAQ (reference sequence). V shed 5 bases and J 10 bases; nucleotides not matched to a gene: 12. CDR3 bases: TGTGCCAGCAGCCAAGAAGGGACAGGACGGGTCTACACCTTC. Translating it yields CASSQEGTGRVYTF. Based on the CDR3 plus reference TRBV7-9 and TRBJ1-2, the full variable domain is DTGVSQNPRHKITKRGQNVTFRCDPISEHNRLYWYRQTLGQGPEFLTYFQNEAQLEKSRLLSDRFSAERPKGSFSTLEIQRTEQGDSAMYLCASSQEGTGRVYTFGSGTRLTVV.

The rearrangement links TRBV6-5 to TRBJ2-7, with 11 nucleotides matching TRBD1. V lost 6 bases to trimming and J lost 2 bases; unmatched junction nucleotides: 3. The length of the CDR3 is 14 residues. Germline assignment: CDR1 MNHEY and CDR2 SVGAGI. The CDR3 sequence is CASSRDRGTYEQYF. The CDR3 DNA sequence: TGTGCCAGCAGCCGGGACAGGGGGACCTACGAGCAGTACTTC.